The 11 T cell receptor beta chains presented below share a single source sample, sequenced in a study of T cells in Graves' hyperthyroidism and ophthalmopathy. The source material, RNA transcripts, was used to amplify TCR beta CDR3 regions. The TCR CDR3 first-round RT-PCR relied on the HTBI primer set. TCRdb reprocessed the multiplex PCR reads with MiXCR, giving one entry per CDR3 protein. The sample has roughly 170,000 distinct CDR3 sequences, about 15% seen once. Sequenced sample: blood. All receptors come from a woman aged 50 to 60 with Graves' hyperthyroidism.

The table lists this clonotype with many counts. The V and J genes are TRBV7-8 and TRBJ2-2, with D hard to call. The CDR3 sequence is 13 residues long. With 5 bases removed from V and 6 bases from J, the gap between germline ends came to 10 bases. From germline, CDR1 is SGHVS and CDR2 FQNEAQ. CDR3 sequence (DNA): TGTGCCAGCAGCCCCCGCCAGCCCGGGGAGCTGTTTTTT. The encoded protein is CASSPRQPGELFF. Together with reference TRBV7-8 and TRBJ2-2, the CDR3 gives the full variable domain: GAGVSQSPRYKVAKRGQDVALRCDPISGHVSLFWYQQALGQGPEFLTYFQNEAQLDKSGLPSDRFFAERPEGSVSTLKIQRTQQEDSAVYLCASSPRQPGELFFGEGSRLTVL.

This clonotype has at least ten counts. The chain employs TRBV7-9 and TRBJ2-1; D not certain. The germline CDR1 and CDR2 sequences are SEHNR and FQNEAQ (reference sequence). V lost 3 bases to trimming and J lost 6 bases, with 9 bases between them. CDR3 size: 13 residues. The CDR3 DNA follows: TGTGCCAGCAGCTTCTCAGATCTCAATGAGCAGTTCTTC. Translated: CASSFSDLNEQFF.

As for this clonotype: Germline and junction disagree at one end, which may indicate a read error. The chain uses TRBV2 and TRBJ1-2; D gene uncertain. Germline values: CDR1 SNHLY, CDR2 FYNNEI. CDR3 size: 14 residues. CDR3 coding DNA: TGTGCCAGCGGTGATCGTGTGGGGAACTATGGCTACACCTTC. Amino acids: CASGDRVGNYGYTF. The variable domain in full, completed from reference TRBV2 and TRBJ1-2, reads EPEVTQTPSHQVTQMGQEVILRCVPISNHLYFYWYRQILGQKVEFLVSFYNNEISEKSEIFDDQFSVERPDGSNFTLKIRSTKLEDSAMYFCASGDRVGNYGYTFGSGTRLTVV.

This clonotype was seen many times. The chain has TRBV2 and TRBJ2-4; 8 bases are shared with TRBD1. Germline trimming cut 2 bases from V and 1 base from J; bases unmatched to any gene: 7. CDR3 length: 17 amino acids. Germline CDR1 SNHLY, CDR2 FYNNEI. This CDR3 reads CASSERWTGSAKNIQYF. CDR3 bases: TGTGCCAGCAGTGAAAGGTGGACAGGGTCGGCCAAAAACATTCAGTACTTC.

This clonotype has a count of ten or more. This sequence joins TRBV11-2 and TRBJ1-4; TRBD1 agrees at 7 bases. Germline CDR1 SGHAT, CDR2 FQNNGV. V dropped 0 bases and J dropped 2; count of bases not matched to a gene: 3. The CDR3 is 16 amino acids. The CDR3 reads CASSLEETGTNEKLFF. CDR3 in DNA: TGTGCCAGCAGCTTAGAGGAGACAGGGACTAATGAAAAACTGTTTTTT.

CDR3 DNA sequence: TGTGCCAGCAGTTCTTCCTCAGGGTATTCACCCCTCCACTTT. Its protein product is CASSSSSGYSPLHF. The V gene is TRBV6-5, the J gene TRBJ1-6, with TRBD1 as a possible D gene (5 bases). This CDR3 region has 14 residues. With 4 bases removed from V and 8 bases from J, the gap between germline ends came to 12 bases. Germline CDR1 MNHEY, CDR2 SVGAGI.

This clonotype was recorded many times. This chain links TRBV29-1 with TRBJ1-2; D possibly corresponds to TRBD1 (6 bases). CDR1 and CDR2 from the germline V gene are SQVTM and ANQGSEA. Trimming removed 1 base at V and 4 bases at J, with 16 bases between. The CDR3 covers 15 residues. CDR3 sequence: CSVEGHRVSGYGYTF. The DNA for the CDR3 is TGCAGCGTTGAAGGCCACAGGGTAAGCGGCTATGGCTACACCTTC.

This clonotype was observed at least ten times. The chain uses TRBV5-1 and TRBJ1-1; D unclear. V lost 0 bases and J lost 4, with 4 bases in between. In germline, CDR1 is SGHRS, CDR2 YFSETQ. CDR3 size: 12 residues. The CDR3 is CASSLDSTEAFF. In nucleotides, the CDR3 is TGCGCCAGCAGCTTGGACAGCACTGAAGCTTTCTTT.

This clonotype was seen at least ten times. This chain links TRBV19 with TRBJ2-5, with D possibly being TRBD1 (6 bases). V was cut by 4 bases and J by 5 bases, with 11 bases left in between. The CDR3 is 13 residues long. Germline V gene sequence: CDR1 LNHDA, CDR2 SQIVND (reference sequence). The CDR3 protein is CASSNGGPETQYF. CDR3 DNA: TGTGCCAGTAGTAATGGGGGCCCGGAGACCCAGTACTTC.

For this clonotype: The germline gene is not matched at one end of the junction; a read error may be the cause. The CDR3 nucleotides are TGTGCCAGCAACGTAGATGTTTACGCCTACGAGCAGTACTTC. Translating gives CASNVDVYAYEQYF. The chain carries TRBV9 and TRBJ2-7; the D is unclear. From germline, CDR1 is SGDLS and CDR2 YYNGEE. The CDR3 has 14 amino acids.

The rearrangement uses TRBV12-3 or TRBV12-4 and TRBJ2-3, with 10 bases fitting TRBD2. This CDR3 spans 19 amino acids. The J segment lost 4 bases and the V segment lost 5 bases, leaving 18 bases of the junction unmatched. The CDR3 protein is CASSGGGSGRRPPPDTQYF. In DNA form, the CDR3 reads TGTGCCAGCAGTGGGGGGGGTAGCGGGAGGCGTCCCCCCCCAGATACGCAGTATTTT.